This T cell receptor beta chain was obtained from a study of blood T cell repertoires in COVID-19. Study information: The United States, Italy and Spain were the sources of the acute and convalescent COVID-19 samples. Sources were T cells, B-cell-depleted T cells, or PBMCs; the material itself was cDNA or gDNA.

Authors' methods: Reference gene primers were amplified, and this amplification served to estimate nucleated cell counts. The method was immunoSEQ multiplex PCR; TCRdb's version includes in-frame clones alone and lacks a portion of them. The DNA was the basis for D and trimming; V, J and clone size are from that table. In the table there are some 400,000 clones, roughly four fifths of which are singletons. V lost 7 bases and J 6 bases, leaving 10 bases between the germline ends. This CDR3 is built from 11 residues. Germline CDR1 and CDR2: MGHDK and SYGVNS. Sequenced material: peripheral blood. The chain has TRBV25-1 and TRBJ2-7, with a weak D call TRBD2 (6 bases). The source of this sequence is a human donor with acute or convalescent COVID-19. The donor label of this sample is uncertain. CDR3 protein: CASKRGFEQYF. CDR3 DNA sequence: TGTGCCAGCAAACGGGGGTTCGAGCAGTACTTC.